The sequence of this T cell receptor (beta chain) was determined in a study of blood T cell repertoires in COVID-19. Study overall: COVID-19 samples, acute and convalescent, were from the United States, Italy and Spain. Nucleic acid was either cDNA or gDNA, and it came from T cells, B-cell-depleted T cells, or PBMCs.

Trimming stripped 1 base from V and 6 bases from J, with 10 bases between. CDR3 length equals 14 residues. Germline V lookup: CDR1 LNHDA, CDR2 SQIVND (reference sequence). Assay used: immunoSEQ multiplex PCR; TCRdb lists only in-frame clones, some missing. This table holds approximately 91,000 clones, approximately 80% found once. Sequenced material: peripheral blood. This chain links TRBV19 with TRBJ1-5; the D is unclear. The origin of this receptor is a man in his 70s with acute or convalescent COVID-19. CDR3 sequence: CASSIGQSSQPQHF. CDR3 nucleotide sequence: TGTGCCAGTAGTATAGGACAATCCAGTCAGCCCCAGCATTTT.